This paragraph covers one T cell receptor beta chain sequence. The CDR3 covers 16 residues. Germline-derived CDR1 and CDR2 are SGHKS and YYEKEE (reference sequence). Trimming removed 4 bases from V and 7 bases from J, with 23 bases in between. Sequencing used immunoSEQ multiplex PCR; TCRdb keeps in-frame clones, though not all of them. Counted here are fewer than 250,000 clones, about 82% occurring once; the ten biggest clones make up about 9.1%. The data originate from a study of blood T cell repertoires in COVID-19. Input material: PBMCs or T cells enriched from blood (not recorded which). This receptor was identified in a woman aged 50 to 65 with acute COVID-19. The rearrangement uses TRBV5-5 and TRBJ2-5; D is perhaps TRBD2 (6 bases). CDR3 amino acids: CASSLYLEGFLGTQYF. The CDR3, as DNA: TGTGCCAGCAGCCTTTACTTGGAGGGCTTCCTCGGGACCCAGTACTTC.